What follows are 16 T cell receptor beta chains derived from one specimen sequenced in a study of T cells in Graves' hyperthyroidism and ophthalmopathy. Amplified TCR beta CDR3 regions came from RNA transcripts. HTBI primers were employed in a first-round RT-PCR of the TCR CDR3. TCRdb re-derived calls from the multiplex PCR reads in MiXCR, one entry per CDR3 protein. Of roughly 750,000 distinct CDR3 sequences listed, around 15% were seen once; the top ten hold 8.4%. Sequencing was performed on blood. Source of these receptors: a man aged 18 to 29 with Graves' hyperthyroidism.

This clonotype has ten or more counts. V and J are TRBV20-1 and TRBJ1-1; perhaps TRBD1 as D (5 bases). CDR3 size: 14 residues. The germline V and J ends were trimmed by 2 bases and 4 bases, with 14 bases remaining between them. CDR1 and CDR2 (germline): DFQATT, SNEGSKA (reference sequence). CDR3 in DNA: TGCAGTGCTAGACGTAATACCGGGGCCACTGAAGCTTTCTTT. Translated: CSARRNTGATEAFF.

The V and J genes are TRBV7-6 and TRBJ2-5, with D tentatively TRBD1 or TRBD2 (7 bases each). Trimming stripped 1 base from V and 2 bases from J, with 14 bases between. Germline CDR1 and CDR2: SGHVS and FNYEAQ. The CDR3 is 16 residues long. The CDR3 spells CASSLVRGRGQETQYF. The CDR3 bases are TGTGCCAGCAGCTTAGTTAGGGGGCGGGGGCAAGAGACCCAGTACTTC.

This clonotype was picked up many times. The chain has TRBV7-2 and TRBJ2-7; 7 positions match TRBD1. The V gene end was trimmed by 9 bases and the J gene end by 3 bases; junction bases not matched to a gene: 5. The CDR3 is 12 residues long. Germline CDR1 is SGHTA and CDR2 is FQGNSA. The CDR3 region has the DNA TGTGCCAGTATGACAGGGTACTACGAGCAGTACTTC. It is translated as CASMTGYYEQYF.

This clonotype was detected many times. The V call is TRBV28, the J call TRBJ2-1; 11 bases map to TRBD2. This CDR3 comprises 15 residues. Per the germline V gene, CDR1 is MDHEN and CDR2 is SYDVKM. V lost 5 bases, J lost 10 bases, and 10 bases stayed unmatched. CDR3 DNA sequence: TGTGCCAGCAGTCCGGGACTAGCGGACCCTCGCGAGCAGTTCTTC. It is translated as CASSPGLADPREQFF.

Remarks on this clonotype: A clone one base away is much larger, so this may be a read error. This chain connects TRBV6-1 to TRBJ1-2, with D tentatively TRBD1 (5 bases). The CDR3 sequence is 13 residues long. Trimming shortened V by 7 bases and J by 7 bases, and 16 bases separated the two germline ends. Germline loops: CDR1 MNHNS, CDR2 SASEGT. Here the CDR3 DNA reads TGTGCCAGCACCGAGCGCTGGGGCAGTGGCTACACCTTC. Amino acids: CASTERWGSGYTF.

CDR3 in amino acids: CASTGQTYEQYF. The DNA for the CDR3 is TGTGCCAGCACCGGACAGACCTACGAGCAGTACTTC. The chain uses TRBV5-5 and TRBJ2-7; tentative D call: TRBD1 (6 bases). V was cut by 6 bases and J by 2 bases, with 9 bases left in between. CDR3 length: 12 residues. CDR1 is SGHKS and CDR2 is YYEKEE in the germline V gene (reference sequence).

This clonotype was seen only a few times. The chain's CDR3 is CASSLFSSGLNTGELFF. CDR3 nucleotides: TGTGCCAGCAGCTTATTCTCTAGCGGTCTAAACACCGGGGAGCTGTTTTTT. The gene calls are TRBV11-3 and TRBJ2-2; 7 bases line up with TRBD2. Germline V gives CDR1 SGHNT, CDR2 YENEEA. J gave up 2 bases and V 2 bases, and 8 bases lay outside the gene matches. The CDR3 consists of 17 residues.

This clonotype was counted many times. J is TRBJ2-1 and V is TRBV20-1, with TRBD1 matching over 9 bases. Per germline, CDR1 DFQATT and CDR2 SNEGSKA (reference sequence). V lost 0 bases, J lost 6 bases, and 9 bases stayed unmatched. The CDR3 extends over 16 amino acids. CDR3 bases: TGCAGTGCTAGAGACCTACAGGGGGCAGTGATCAATGAGCAGTTCTTC. This translates into CSARDLQGAVINEQFF.

Only a few counts were recorded for this clonotype. This chain links TRBV19 with TRBJ2-3, with a possible D match to TRBD1 (6 bases). Trimming shortened V by 10 bases and J by 0 bases, and 17 bases separated the two germline ends. This CDR3 has 15 residues. CDR1 is LNHDA, CDR2 SQIVND, per germline (reference sequence). The CDR3 here is CATHKTGKSTDTQYF. The CDR3 region has the DNA TGTGCCACCCACAAGACAGGCAAAAGCACAGATACGCAGTATTTT.

Many counts were recorded for this clonotype. V usage is TRBV28 and J usage is TRBJ2-1; 16 nucleotides agree with TRBD2. The CDR3 extends over 17 amino acids. V gave up 5 bases and J gave up 8 bases; unmatched junction bases: 9. Per germline, CDR1 MDHEN and CDR2 SYDVKM. For the CDR3, the DNA is TGTGCCAGCAGTACCGGGACTAGCGGGGGGGGGTTGGATGAGCAGTTCTTC. This encodes CASSTGTSGGGLDEQFF.

This clonotype was seen ten or more times. The chain has TRBV6-1 and TRBJ2-1; D is possibly TRBD1 (5 bases). V lost 5 bases to trimming and J lost 3 bases, with 8 bases between them. This CDR3 spans 13 amino acids. Germline CDR1 and CDR2: MNHNS and SASEGT. This CDR3 is CASSLQDYNEQFF. DNA for the CDR3: TGTGCCAGCAGTTTACAGGACTACAATGAGCAGTTCTTC.

This clonotype showed up many times. The chain has TRBV6-2 or TRBV6-3 and TRBJ2-7, with 11 bases lining up with TRBD2. Looked up from germline, CDR1 is MNHEY and CDR2 is SVGEGT. The CDR3 is made up of 16 amino acids. V lost 2 bases, J lost 2 bases, and 5 bases stayed unmatched. As DNA, the CDR3 is TGTGCCAGCAGTTACCTGGGACTAGCGGTTCCCTACGAGCAGTACTTC. It is translated as CASSYLGLAVPYEQYF.

The CDR3 DNA reads as TGCGCCAGCAGCCAAACCCTGGGGGATGGGGAGGGGAGTGAAAAACTGTTTTTT. Translating gives CASSQTLGDGEGSEKLFF. V is TRBV4-3 and J is TRBJ1-4; a weak D match, TRBD1 (5 bases). CDR1 and CDR2 from the germline V gene are LGHNA and YSLEER. Trimming shortened V by 2 bases and J by 7 bases, and 23 bases separated the two germline ends. The CDR3 loop spans 18 amino acids.

This clonotype was detected many times. The CDR3 DNA reads TGTGCCAGCAGTTCCATACAGGAAAACTACGAGCAGTACTTC. Amino acid sequence: CASSSIQENYEQYF. This chain connects TRBV28 to TRBJ2-7, with D possibly matching TRBD1 (5 bases). V was cut by 4 bases and J by 3 bases, with 13 bases left in between. Germline CDR1 is MDHEN and CDR2 is SYDVKM. The CDR3 loop spans 14 amino acids.

This clonotype was counted at least ten times. In DNA form, the CDR3 reads TGTGCCACCAGCGGGACAGTCGTATCCTCTGGGGCCAACGTCCTGACTTTC. Encoded protein: CATSGTVVSSGANVLTF. This chain links TRBV24-1 with TRBJ2-6; 7 positions agree with TRBD1. J gave up 0 bases and V 7 bases, and 8 bases lay outside the gene matches. This CDR3 comprises 17 residues. Looked up from germline, CDR1 is KGHDR and CDR2 is SFDVKD.

This chain uses TRBV5-1 with TRBJ2-2; D remains unclear. V gave up 1 base and J gave up 2 bases, with 6 bases separating them. Looked up from germline, CDR1 is SGHRS and CDR2 is YFSETQ. The CDR3 has 14 residues. CDR3 nucleotide sequence: TGCGCCAGCAGCTTGATCACTAACACCGGGGAGCTGTTTTTT. Its protein is CASSLITNTGELFF.